This T cell receptor beta chain comes out of a study of blood T cell repertoires in COVID-19. Sequencing was performed with immunoSEQ multiplex PCR; in TCRdb, only in-frame clones are kept and a portion is missing. This repertoire shows approximately 300,000 clones, under 90% found once; its top ten account for around 4.6%. The CDR3 is 16 amino acids. Germline V gene sequence: CDR1 LNHDA, CDR2 SQIVND (reference sequence). Trimming took off 3 bases at V and 3 bases at J, with 14 bases between the two ends. This clone was seen more than once but under ten times. The sequenced sample consisted of PBMCs or T cells enriched from blood (not recorded which). The sequence came from a man younger than 40 who had recovered from COVID-19. The chain has TRBV19 and TRBJ2-2; maybe TRBD1 (7 bases). CDR3 region: CASSIQGGWYTGELFF. In DNA, the CDR3 is TGTGCCAGTAGTATCCAGGGGGGCTGGTACACCGGGGAGCTGTTTTTT.